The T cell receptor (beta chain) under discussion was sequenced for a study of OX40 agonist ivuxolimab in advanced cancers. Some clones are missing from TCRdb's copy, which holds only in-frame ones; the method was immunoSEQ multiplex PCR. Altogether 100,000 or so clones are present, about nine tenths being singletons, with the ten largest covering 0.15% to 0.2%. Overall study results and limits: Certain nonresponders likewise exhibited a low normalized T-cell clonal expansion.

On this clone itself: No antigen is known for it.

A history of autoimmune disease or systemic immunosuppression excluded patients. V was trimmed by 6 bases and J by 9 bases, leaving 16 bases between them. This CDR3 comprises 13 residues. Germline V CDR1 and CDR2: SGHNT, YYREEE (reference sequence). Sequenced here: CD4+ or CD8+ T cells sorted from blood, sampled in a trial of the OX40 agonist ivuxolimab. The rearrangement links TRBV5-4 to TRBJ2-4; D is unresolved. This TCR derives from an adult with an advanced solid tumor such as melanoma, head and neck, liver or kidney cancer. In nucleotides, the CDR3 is TGTGCCAGCAAAGAGTCCCCTACCGGCATTCAGTACTTC. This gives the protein CASKESPTGIQYF.